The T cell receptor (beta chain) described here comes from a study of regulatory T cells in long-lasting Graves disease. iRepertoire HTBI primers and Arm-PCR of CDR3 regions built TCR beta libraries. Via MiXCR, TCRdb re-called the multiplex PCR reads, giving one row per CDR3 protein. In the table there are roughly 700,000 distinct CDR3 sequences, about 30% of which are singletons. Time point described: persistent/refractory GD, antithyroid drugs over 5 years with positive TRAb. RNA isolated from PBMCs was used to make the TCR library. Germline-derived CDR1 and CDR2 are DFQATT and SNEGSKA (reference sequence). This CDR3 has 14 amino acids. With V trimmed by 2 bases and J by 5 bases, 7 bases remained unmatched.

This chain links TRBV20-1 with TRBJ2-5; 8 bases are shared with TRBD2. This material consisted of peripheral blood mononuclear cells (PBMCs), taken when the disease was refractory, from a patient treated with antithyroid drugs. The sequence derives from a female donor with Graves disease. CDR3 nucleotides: TGCAGTGCTAGAAGCGGCGGGAGGCTGGAGACCCAGTACTTC. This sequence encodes CSARSGGRLETQYF.